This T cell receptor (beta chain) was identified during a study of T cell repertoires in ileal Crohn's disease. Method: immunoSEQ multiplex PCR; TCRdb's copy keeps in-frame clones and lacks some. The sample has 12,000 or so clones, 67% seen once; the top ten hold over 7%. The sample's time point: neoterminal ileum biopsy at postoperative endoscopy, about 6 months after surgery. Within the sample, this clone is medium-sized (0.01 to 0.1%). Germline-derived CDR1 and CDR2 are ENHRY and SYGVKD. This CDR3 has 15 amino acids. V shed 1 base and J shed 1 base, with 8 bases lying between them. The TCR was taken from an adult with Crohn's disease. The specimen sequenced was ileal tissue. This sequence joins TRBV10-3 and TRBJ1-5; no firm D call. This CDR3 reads CAISEFQASNQPQHF. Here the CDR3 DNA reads TGTGCCATCAGTGAGTTTCAGGCAAGCAATCAGCCCCAGCATTTT.